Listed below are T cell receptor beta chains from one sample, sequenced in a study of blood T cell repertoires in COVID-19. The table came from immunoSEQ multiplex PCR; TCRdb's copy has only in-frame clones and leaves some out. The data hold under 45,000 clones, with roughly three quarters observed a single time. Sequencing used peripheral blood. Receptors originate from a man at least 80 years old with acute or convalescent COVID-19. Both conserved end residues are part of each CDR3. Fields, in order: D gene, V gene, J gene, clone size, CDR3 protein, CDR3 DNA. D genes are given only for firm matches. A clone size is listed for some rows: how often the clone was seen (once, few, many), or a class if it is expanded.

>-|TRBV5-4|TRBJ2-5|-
CASSSPMGEGETQYF
TGTGCCAGCAGCTCCCCCATGGGCGAAGGAGAGACCCAGTACTTC
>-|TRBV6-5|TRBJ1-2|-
CASSYWAGAYGYTF
TGTGCCAGCAGTTATTGGGCAGGGGCCTATGGCTACACCTTC
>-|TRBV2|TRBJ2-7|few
CASRGQRYSYEQYF
TGTGCCAGCAGGGGGCAACGGTACTCCTACGAGCAGTACTTC
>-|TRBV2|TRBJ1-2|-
CASKVGGYNGYTF
TGTGCCAGCAAAGTCGGGGGGTATAATGGCTACACCTTC
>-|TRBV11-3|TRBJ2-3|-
CASSYGPAADTQYF
TGTGCCAGCAGCTACGGACCAGCGGCAGATACGCAGTATTTT
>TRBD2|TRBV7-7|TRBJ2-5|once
CASSPGGQETQYF
TGTGCCAGCAGCCCGGGGGGGCAGGAGACCCAGTACTTC
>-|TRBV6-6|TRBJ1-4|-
CASRWDSRGGEKLFF
TGTGCCAGCAGGTGGGACTCCCGAGGCGGTGAAAAACTGTTTTTT
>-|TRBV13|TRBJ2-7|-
CASSLSGIPSYEQYF
TGTGCCAGCAGCTTATCAGGGATACCCTCCTACGAGCAGTACTTC
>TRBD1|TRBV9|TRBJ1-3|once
CASSRTGGGNTIYF
TGTGCCAGCAGCCGAACAGGGGGTGGAAACACCATATATTTT
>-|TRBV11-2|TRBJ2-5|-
CASSPRGRALRETQYF
TGTGCCAGCAGCCCCCGAGGGCGGGCGCTGAGAGAGACCCAGTACTTC
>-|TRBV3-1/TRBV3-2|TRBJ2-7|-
CASSQERDPHPEQYF
TGTGCCAGCAGCCAAGAACGGGATCCCCACCCCGAGCAGTACTTC
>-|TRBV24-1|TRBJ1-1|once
CATKGRTNTEAFF
TGTGCCACCAAAGGGAGGACGAACACTGAAGCTTTCTTT
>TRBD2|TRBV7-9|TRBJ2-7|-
CASSLGLAGVYEQYF
TGTGCCAGCAGCTTGGGACTAGCGGGAGTCTACGAGCAGTACTTC
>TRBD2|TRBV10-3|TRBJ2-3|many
CATTGTSGTDTQYF
TGTGCCACGACCGGGACTAGCGGGACAGATACGCAGTATTTT
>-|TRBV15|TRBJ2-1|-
CATSSGALNNEQFF
TGTGCCACCAGCAGTGGGGCTTTAAACAATGAGCAGTTCTTC
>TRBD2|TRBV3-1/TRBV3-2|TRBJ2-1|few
CASGLGLAGVGEQFF
TGTGCCAGCGGCTTGGGACTAGCGGGGGTCGGTGAGCAGTTCTTC
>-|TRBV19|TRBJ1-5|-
CASSIPRVNQPQHF
TGTGCCAGTAGTATCCCCAGGGTGAATCAGCCCCAGCATTTT
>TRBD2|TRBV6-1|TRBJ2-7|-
CASSETGTSGSLYEQYF
TGTGCCAGCAGTGAGACCGGGACTAGCGGGAGTCTGTACGAGCAGTACTTC
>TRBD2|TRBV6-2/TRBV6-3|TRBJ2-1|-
CASSYGSGGLAGTLYNEQFF
TGTGCCAGCAGTTACGGATCAGGGGGACTAGCGGGAACGCTCTACAATGAGCAGTTCTTC
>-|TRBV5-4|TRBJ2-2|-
CASSFPDSSNTGELFF
TGTGCCAGCAGCTTCCCCGACTCGTCGAACACCGGGGAGCTGTTTTTT
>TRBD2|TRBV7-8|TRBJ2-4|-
CASSPRGAKNIQYF
TGTGCCAGCAGCCCGCGGGGGGCGAAGAACATTCAGTACTTC
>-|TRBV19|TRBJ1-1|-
CASSNKGVTEAFF
TGTGCCAGTAGTAACAAAGGGGTTACTGAAGCTTTCTTT
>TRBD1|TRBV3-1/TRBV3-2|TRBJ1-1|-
CASSSQGRNTEAFF
TGTGCCAGCAGCTCACAGGGGAGGAACACTGAAGCTTTCTTT
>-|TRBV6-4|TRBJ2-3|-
CASSVQRASTDTQYF
TGTGCCAGCAGTGTGCAGCGGGCTAGCACAGATACGCAGTATTTT
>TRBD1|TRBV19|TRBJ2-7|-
CASMDRVHEQYF
TGTGCCAGTATGGACAGGGTCCACGAGCAGTACTTC
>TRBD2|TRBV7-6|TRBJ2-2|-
CASSSSAGELTGELFF
TGTGCCAGCAGCTCGTCAGCGGGAGAATTGACCGGGGAGCTGTTTTTT
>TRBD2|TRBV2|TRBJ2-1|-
CASSSTGTTNEQFF
TGTGCCAGCAGTTCGACCGGGACTACCAATGAGCAGTTCTTC
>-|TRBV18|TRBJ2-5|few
CASSDQGTRETQYF
TGTGCCAGCTCTGACCAGGGGACGAGAGAGACCCAGTACTTC
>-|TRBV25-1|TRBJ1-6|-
CATGEGNSPLHF
TGTGCCACAGGGGAAGGTAATTCACCCCTCCACTTT